This TCR beta chain was observed in a study of identical twins. The study, taken as a whole, reports: Diverse VJ usage suggested most zero-insertion clonotypes were not invariant T cells. Findings depended on cross-sectional statistics rather than tracking the same donors.

TCRdb re-called the 5' RACE reads through MiXCR, storing one row per CDR3 protein. The table has 450,000 or so distinct CDR3 sequences, 20% to 25% seen once. For this clonotype: Its antigen is as yet unknown.

This CDR3 spans 14 amino acids. CDR1 MNHNS and CDR2 SASEGT come from the germline V gene. The V end lost 7 bases, the J end lost 3 bases, and 15 bases lay between the germline ends. These data are also associated with another study on T cells expressing NK-cell markers. That publication notes: Five or six donors showed dominant NKG2C+ clonotypes comprising about 1.0-7.0% of their CD8+ T cells.

The chain has TRBV6-1 and TRBJ1-2, with D uncertain. The origin of this receptor is a woman under 30 in good health. The sample was CD4+ T cells sorted from blood. In nucleotides, the CDR3 is TGTGCCAGCAACCCGGACCGTAGGGACTATGGCTACACCTTC. This sequence encodes CASNPDRRDYGYTF.